These 15 T cell receptor beta chains were all obtained from the same sample, sequenced in a study of blood T cell repertoires in COVID-19. Sequenced by immunoSEQ multiplex PCR; TCRdb stores in-frame clones only, minus some. The sample consists of approximately 230,000 clones, approximately 80% of them appearing once. The sample was PBMCs or T cells enriched from blood (not recorded which). These receptor sequences come from a middle-aged man who had recovered from COVID-19.

The chain recombines TRBV24-1 with TRBJ2-1; D is perhaps TRBD2 (6 bases). Germline V gene sequence: CDR1 KGHDR, CDR2 SFDVKD. Deletions cut 5 bases from V and 4 bases from J, with 17 bases between. The CDR3 runs 16 residues. CDR3 sequence: CATSGHSGERYNEQFF. The CDR3 nucleotides read TGTGCCACCAGTGGTCATAGCGGAGAAAGGTACAATGAGCAGTTCTTC.

A single count supports this clone. This chain links TRBV15 with TRBJ2-7; 9 nucleotides align to TRBD2. The junction had 14 bases not matched to a gene; V was cut back by 4 bases and J by 1 base. This CDR3 comprises 18 residues. CDR1 is LNHNV and CDR2 is YYDKDF in the germline V gene (reference sequence). CDR3 region: CATSTPTSGASSSYEQYF. CDR3 in DNA: TGTGCCACCAGCACCCCGACTAGCGGAGCGTCATCGTCCTACGAGCAGTACTTC.

This chain uses TRBV2 with TRBJ1-1; a possible D gene is TRBD1 (6 bases). Deletions cut 4 bases from V and 1 base from J, with 10 bases between. The CDR3 sequence is 14 residues long. Germline CDR1 SNHLY, CDR2 FYNNEI. The CDR3 loop reads CASSGRGANTEAFF. The CDR3 bases are TGTGCCAGCAGTGGTCGGGGGGCGAACACTGAAGCTTTCTTT.

This clone was observed a few times. The chain recombines TRBV4-1 with TRBJ1-2, with unresolved D. Trimming took off 0 bases at V and 8 bases at J, with 4 bases between the two ends. In germline, CDR1 is MGHRA, CDR2 YSYEKL. This CDR3 comprises 11 residues. CDR3: CASSQEGGYTF. The CDR3 nucleotides read TGCGCCAGCAGCCAAGAGGGCGGCTACACCTTC.

The V and J genes are TRBV28 and TRBJ1-1; 8 nucleotides line up with TRBD1. The J segment lost 1 base and the V segment lost 5 bases, leaving 9 bases of the junction unmatched. Germline CDR1 and CDR2: MDHEN and SYDVKM. The CDR3 has 16 residues. The CDR3 nucleotides read TGTGCCAGCAGTCCAGGGGGCGCGGGGTGGAACACTGAAGCTTTCTTT. Encoded protein: CASSPGGAGWNTEAFF.

The V and J genes are TRBV19 and TRBJ2-1; tentative D call: TRBD2 (6 bases). Germline V gene lookup returns CDR1 LNHDA and CDR2 SQIVND (reference sequence). This CDR3 has 16 residues. Trimming shortened V by 1 base and J by 4 bases, and 14 bases separated the two germline ends. The CDR3 bases are TGTGCCAGTAGTATAGTTTTCGGGAGAGAGTACAATGAGCAGTTCTTC. This codes for CASSIVFGREYNEQFF.

V and J are TRBV4-2 and TRBJ2-1; TRBD2 matches 16 bases. V gave up 6 bases and J gave up 8 bases; unmatched junction bases: 1. In germline, CDR1 is LGHNA, CDR2 YNFKEQ. The CDR3 is 14 amino acids. In nucleotides, the CDR3 is TGTGCCAGCAGGGGGACTAGCGGGGGGGATGAGCAGTTCTTC. Its protein is CASRGTSGGDEQFF.

The chain employs TRBV18 and TRBJ2-7; 10 bases map to TRBD2. The V gene's germline CDR1 is KGHSH and CDR2 LQKENI. The CDR3 covers 15 residues. Germline trimming cut 2 bases from V and 2 bases from J; bases unmatched to any gene: 3. CDR3 nucleotides: TGTGCCAGCTCACCAAGTACTAGCGGGACCTACGAGCAGTACTTC. This encodes CASSPSTSGTYEQYF.

The rearrangement links TRBV28 to TRBJ1-2; D possibly corresponds to TRBD1 (5 bases). V was shortened by 9 bases and J by 1 base, with 15 bases between the two germline ends. Germline V gene data show CDR1 as MDHEN and CDR2 as SYDVKM. The CDR3 runs 14 residues. The CDR3 spells CASTSGVNNYGYTF. As DNA, the CDR3 is TGTGCCAGTACCTCGGGGGTGAATAACTATGGCTACACCTTC.

The genes are TRBV20-1 and TRBJ2-1, with 7 bases fitting TRBD1. Germline loops: CDR1 DFQATT, CDR2 SNEGSKA (reference sequence). V was clipped by 6 bases and J by 7 bases; unmatched bases: 0. This CDR3 has 10 residues. CDR3 nucleotide sequence: TGCAGTGCACAGGGGAATGAGCAGTTCTTC. Translating gives CSAQGNEQFF.

The J gene is TRBJ1-1, the V gene TRBV4-3, with D possibly matching TRBD1 (5 bases). The ends were cut back, 0 bases at V and 5 bases at J, with 13 bases in the middle. The CDR3 sequence is 15 residues long. Per germline, CDR1 LGHNA and CDR2 YSLEER. CDR3 in DNA: TGCGCCAGCAGCCAAGATCCCCAGGGAAAGACTGAAGCTTTCTTT. It is translated as CASSQDPQGKTEAFF.

This clone was observed a few times. V usage is TRBV2 and J usage is TRBJ1-2; D unclear. Germline-derived CDR1 and CDR2 are SNHLY and FYNNEI. V was cut by 0 bases and J by 1 base, with 9 bases left in between. CDR3 length: 15 residues. The CDR3 coding sequence is TGTGCCAGCAGTGAAGCTCCTCCAGATAACTATGGCTACACCTTC. Protein product: CASSEAPPDNYGYTF.

The rearrangement joins TRBV7-8 to TRBJ2-7, with D tentatively TRBD1 (5 bases). The CDR3 covers 14 residues. Germline CDR1 and CDR2: SGHVS and FQNEAQ. V lost 5 bases, J lost 0 bases, and 11 bases lay in between. The DNA for the CDR3 is TGTGCCAGCAGCCCTTTTGGACACTCCTACGAGCAGTACTTC. Translated, it gives CASSPFGHSYEQYF.

This clone is a singleton in its sample. The chain joins TRBV27 to TRBJ2-1; D might be TRBD2 (5 bases). Deletions cut 5 bases from V and 3 bases from J, with 14 bases between. The V gene's germline CDR1 is MNHEY and CDR2 SMNVEV (reference sequence). The CDR3 has 15 residues. In DNA form, the CDR3 reads TGTGCCAGCAGTCTGGACTCGACGTTCTACAATGAGCAGTTCTTC. Encoded protein: CASSLDSTFYNEQFF.

This clone was recorded a few times. The chain combines TRBV18 with TRBJ2-7; 9 bases align to TRBD1. This CDR3 spans 15 amino acids. Germline V gene lookup returns CDR1 KGHSH and CDR2 LQKENI. J gave up 3 bases and V 3 bases, and 6 bases lay outside the gene matches. The CDR3 loop reads CASSPGGTGLYEQYF. In nucleotides, the CDR3 is TGTGCCAGCTCACCCGGGGGGACAGGGCTCTACGAGCAGTACTTC.